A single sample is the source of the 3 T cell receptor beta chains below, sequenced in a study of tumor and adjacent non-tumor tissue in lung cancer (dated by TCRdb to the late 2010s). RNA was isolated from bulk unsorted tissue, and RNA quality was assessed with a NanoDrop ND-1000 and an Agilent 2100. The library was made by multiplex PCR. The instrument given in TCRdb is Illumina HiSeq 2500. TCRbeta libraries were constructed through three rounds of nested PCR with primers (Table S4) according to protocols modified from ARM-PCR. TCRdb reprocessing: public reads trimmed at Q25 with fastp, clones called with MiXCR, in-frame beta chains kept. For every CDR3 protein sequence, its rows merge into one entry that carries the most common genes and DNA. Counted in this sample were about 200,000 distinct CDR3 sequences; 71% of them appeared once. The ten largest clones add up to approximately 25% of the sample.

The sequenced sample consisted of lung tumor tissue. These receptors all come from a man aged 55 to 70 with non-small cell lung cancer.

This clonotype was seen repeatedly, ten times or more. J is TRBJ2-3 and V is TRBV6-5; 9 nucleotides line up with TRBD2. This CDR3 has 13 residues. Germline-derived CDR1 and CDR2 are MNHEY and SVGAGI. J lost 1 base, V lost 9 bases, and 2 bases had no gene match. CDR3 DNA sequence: TGTGCCAGTAGGACTAGCGGCACAGATACGCAGTATTTT. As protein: CASRTSGTDTQYF.

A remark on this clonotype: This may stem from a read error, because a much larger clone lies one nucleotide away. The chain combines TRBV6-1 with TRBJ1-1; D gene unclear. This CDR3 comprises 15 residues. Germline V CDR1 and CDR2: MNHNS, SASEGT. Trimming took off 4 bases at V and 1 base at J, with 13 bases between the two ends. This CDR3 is CASSVGEPRNTEAFF. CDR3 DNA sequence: TGTGCCAGCAGTGTTGGGGAGCCGAGGAACACTGAAGCTTTCTTT.

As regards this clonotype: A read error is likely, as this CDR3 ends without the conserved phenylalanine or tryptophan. CDR3 DNA: TGTGCCAGCAGCTTAGGCCGGTTAGGCCAAGAGACCCAGTACCTC. The encoded protein is CASSLGRLGQETQYL. The chain combines TRBV11-3 with TRBJ2-5, with D uncertain. The germline V gene has CDR1 SGHNT and CDR2 YENEEA. The CDR3 covers 15 residues. V was cut by 1 base and J by 1 base, with 10 bases left in between.